One sample yielded the 14 T cell receptor beta chains listed below, sequenced in a study of early T cells in non-severe SARS-CoV-2 infection. Via MiXCR, TCRdb re-called the 5' RACE reads, giving one row per CDR3 protein. The table shows some 31,000 distinct CDR3 sequences, with roughly 5.7% occurring only once. Sequencing input: whole blood. These receptors were obtained from an adult who was a healthcare worker with PCR-confirmed SARS-CoV-2 infection or an uninfected control (not recorded which).

This clonotype was seen at least ten times. This chain connects TRBV28 to TRBJ2-1; maybe TRBD1 (6 bases). Germline V gene sequence: CDR1 MDHEN, CDR2 SYDVKM. The V end was cut by 2 bases, the J end by 7 bases, with 15 bases between. This CDR3 spans 15 amino acids. The CDR3 region has the DNA TGTGCCAGCAGTTTACAGGGGCTTAGTGTGAATGAGCAGTTCTTC. Its protein product is CASSLQGLSVNEQFF.

With regard to this clonotype: This may be a read error, as it is one base from a much larger clone. The chain employs TRBV9 and TRBJ1-1; D unclear. CDR1 is SGDLS and CDR2 is YYNGEE in the germline V gene. Trimming pared 4 bases from V and 7 bases from J, leaving 14 bases between. CDR3 length: 13 amino acids. The CDR3 DNA reads as TGTGCCAGCAGCAGAGGCTCCTGGAGTGAAGCTTTCTTT. Protein product: CASSRGSWSEAFF. Full variable domain (outside the CDR3, taken from reference TRBV9 and TRBJ1-1): DSGVTQTPKHLITATGQRVTLRCSPRSGDLSVYWYQQSLDQGLQFLIQYYNGEERAKGNILERFSAQQFPDLHSELNLSSLELGDSALYFCASSRGSWSEAFFGQGTRLTVV.

Ten or more counts support this clonotype. The chain couples TRBV20-1 to TRBJ2-7, with D perhaps matching TRBD1 (6 bases). Germline CDR1 DFQATT, CDR2 SNEGSKA (reference sequence). Trimming removed 5 bases at V and 3 bases at J, with 11 bases between. This CDR3 comprises 12 residues. CDR3 sequence reads: CSAGGHRYEQYF. CDR3 nucleotides: TGCAGTGCTGGGGGACACCGCTACGAGCAGTACTTC.

This chain uses TRBV19 with TRBJ2-6; no firm D call. The CDR3 is made up of 15 amino acids. V shed 5 bases and J shed 0 bases, with 8 bases lying between them. Germline CDR1 is LNHDA and CDR2 is SQIVND (reference sequence). In DNA, the CDR3 is TGTGCCAGTAGTGACCCAAACTCTGGGGCCAACGTCCTGACTTTC. It is translated as CASSDPNSGANVLTF.

This clonotype was observed at least ten times. The rearrangement uses TRBV11-2 and TRBJ1-1; the D is unclear. Trimming took 10 bases from V and 6 from J, leaving 18 bases between them. The CDR3 length is 13 residues. CDR1 and CDR2 from the germline V gene are SGHAT and FQNNGV. The CDR3 DNA sequence: TGTGCCACCCGGTGGGTGGGCGGCGCTGAAGCTTTCTTT. This encodes CATRWVGGAEAFF.

The V and J genes are TRBV20-1 and TRBJ1-5; the D is unclear. Germline V gene data show CDR1 as DFQATT and CDR2 as SNEGSKA (reference sequence). V lost 3 bases and J lost 3, with 6 bases in between. There are 12 residues in the CDR3. The CDR3, as DNA: TGCAGTGCTAGCCCTTACAATCAGCCCCAGCATTTT. As protein: CSASPYNQPQHF.

This clonotype has more than one count but fewer than ten. The V and J genes are TRBV7-8 and TRBJ2-6; 8 bases map to TRBD2. CDR1 and CDR2 from the germline V gene are SGHVS and FQNEAQ. The CDR3 is 19 residues long. V lost 5 bases to trimming and J lost 0 bases; unmatched junction nucleotides: 12. The CDR3 reads CASSPRLRAGDSGANVLTF. The CDR3 DNA is TGTGCCAGCAGCCCACGACTTCGAGCGGGGGACTCTGGGGCCAACGTCCTGACTTTC.

At least ten counts were recorded for this clonotype. V is TRBV21-1 and J is TRBJ2-7; TRBD1, the table's D call, was not compared with the DNA. TRBV21-1 is a pseudogene locus. The CDR3 sequence is 17 residues long. CDR3 residues: CASSLRELDRGIYEQYF. The CDR3 region has the DNA TGTGCCAGCAGCCTTCGAGAACTTGACAGGGGGATCTACGAGCAGTACTTC.

Ten or more counts support this clonotype. The chain links TRBV30 to TRBJ2-1; 12 bases agree with TRBD2. Unmatched junction bases numbered 13, after V lost 3 bases and J lost 7 bases. The CDR3 runs 17 residues. Germline CDR1 and CDR2: GTSNPN and SVGIG (reference sequence). The CDR3 DNA reads TGTGCCTGGAGGGACGGACTAGCGGGGCGGGACCAGAATGAGCAGTTCTTC. Protein product: CAWRDGLAGRDQNEQFF.

The chain has TRBV20-1 and TRBJ2-4; 8 positions agree with TRBD2. This CDR3 comprises 15 residues. With V trimmed by 1 base and J by 4 bases, 6 bases remained unmatched. Germline V gene sequence: CDR1 DFQATT, CDR2 SNEGSKA (reference sequence). The CDR3 coding sequence is TGCAGTGCTAGAGTACCAGCGGGGGATAAAAACATTCAGTACTTC. It is translated as CSARVPAGDKNIQYF.

This clonotype has more than one count but fewer than ten. This chain links TRBV7-9 with TRBJ2-1, with 9 bases lining up with TRBD2. V was pared by 5 bases and J by 6 bases, with 11 bases of the junction left unmatched. The CDR3 totals 16 residues. CDR1 SEHNR and CDR2 FQNEAQ come from the germline V gene (reference sequence). The CDR3 protein is CASSRLAGGPFNEQFF. The DNA of the CDR3 is TGTGCCAGCAGCCGGCTGGCGGGAGGGCCATTCAATGAGCAGTTCTTC.

This clonotype was recorded many times. The CDR3 DNA is TGTGCCAGTAGTCCTACTCTTCCCCCCAATGAGCAGTTCTTC. Translation gives CASSPTLPPNEQFF. The chain has TRBV19 and TRBJ2-1; D unclear. V was trimmed by 5 bases and J by 6 bases, leaving 14 bases between them. The CDR3 runs 14 residues. Per the germline V gene, CDR1 is LNHDA and CDR2 is SQIVND (reference sequence).

This clonotype was detected ten times or more. This chain links TRBV2 with TRBJ2-7; D is possibly TRBD1 (6 bases). V was trimmed by 6 bases and J by 9 bases, leaving 15 bases between them. This CDR3 is 12 amino acids long. Germline CDR1 is SNHLY and CDR2 is FYNNEI. The CDR3: CASRWTGQGQYF. The DNA of the CDR3 is TGTGCCAGCAGATGGACGGGACAAGGGCAGTACTTC.

This clonotype was recorded at least ten times. The J gene is TRBJ2-2, the V gene TRBV6-5; no definite D call. The CDR3 runs to 14 residues. The ends were cut back, 1 base at V and 9 bases at J, with 12 bases in the middle. Looked up from germline, CDR1 is MNHEY and CDR2 is SVGAGI. The CDR3 is CASSYLNSNRELFF. The CDR3 coding sequence is TGTGCCAGCAGTTACTTGAATAGTAACCGGGAGCTGTTTTTT.